This TCR beta chain appears in the sequencing data of a study of low-dose radiotherapy and immunotherapy resistance in tumors (dated by TCRdb to 2022 to 2024). Broadly, across the study: In Cohort 1, each fraction delivered 0.5 Gy every 2 weeks, and the prescribed total PTV dose was 6.5 Gy. For Cohort 2, the dose was 1 Gy per fraction given every two weeks, adding up to 13 Gy in total across 26 weeks. Nivolumab and ipilimumab were both given intravenously, with nivolumab at a 240 mg flat dose every two weeks and ipilimumab at 1 mg/kg every six weeks. Cyclophosphamide 200 mg/m2 was given intravenously every two weeks, one day before each radiation and immunotherapy administration. Aspirin 300 mg was taken orally once daily by patients for four cycles, starting on cycle 1 day 1. No randomization into treatment groups was done for the people taking part in the trial. Eight patients were included in the translational analysis: three from the first dose cohort and the first five from the second dose cohort.

Points on this clonotype: Its specific antigen is unknown. A much larger clone lies one base from this, so it may be a read error. This CDR3 fails to terminate in the conserved phenylalanine or tryptophan, so it likely reflects a read error.

The sample's time point label is to be understood as: before trial treatment. The donors came from RACIN, which was a single-arm phase I dose-escalation trial that paired nivolumab and ipilimumab with aspirin, low-dose cyclophosphamide and low-dose radiotherapy. Patients with advanced, TIL-negative solid tumors were considered eligible. To make first-strand cDNA, Superscript III was used along with a set of TRAV- and TRBV-specific primers so that both the TCRalpha and TCRbeta chains were covered. TCRs were amplified for about 20 PCR cycles with Phusion, using a constant-region primer paired with the adapter attached to the V primers. Amplification of the isolated mRNA was done with the MessageAmp II aRNA Amplification Kit, which involved an approximately 16-hour in vitro transcription at 37 degrees C. The Dynabeads mRNA DIRECT Purification Kit was used to isolate the mRNA for TCR sequencing. Indexed Illumina adapters were added in a second Phusion PCR of roughly 26 cycles, after which AMPure XP beads were used to purify the products. Deep sequencing of the TCRalpha and TCRbeta libraries was carried out on an Illumina MiniSeq instrument. Turning to the authors' computational methods: Custom Perl scripts were used to pool TCR sequences that encoded the same protein, to remove out-of-frame sequences, and to calculate the abundance of each clonotype. Any TCR sequence supported by only a single read was excluded from analysis. Repertoire metrics included Shannon entropy, Gini index, clonality, richness, and frequency of TCRs shared between repertoires. Using fastp at Q25 and MiXCR, TCRdb reprocessed the public reads and kept productive beta chains. CDR3 protein duplicates are merged, each entry listing the most common genes and DNA. For this entry, the V and J calls and clone size follow TCRdb and not the study's own pipeline. The sample table shows 80,000 to 95,000 distinct CDR3 sequences, and more than 8% are seen once. Jointly, the top ten make up approximately 0.98% of the sample.

Sequenced material: PBMCs, taken before treatment. The clonotype comes from a male donor with prostate cancer.

The encoded CDR3 is CASSQDGQGYSPLHV. The DNA sequence is given as TGCGCCAGCAGCCAAGATGGCCAGGGATATTCACCCCTCCACGTT. The chain is encoded by TRBV4-3 joined to TRBJ1-6, with TRBD1 as a weak D call on 5 bases. Termini included, the CDR3 measures 15 amino acids. Just CDR3 DNA is preserved here, 45 bases in frame from base 1. CDR1 and CDR2 were assigned from the germline V gene as LGHNA and YSLEER. V is cut by 0 bases and J by 8 bases, and the space between the germline ends is 11 bases.